One and the same sample provided the 18 T cell receptor beta chains below, sequenced in a study of PD-L1 blockade in urothelial cancer. The data were produced by immunoSEQ multiplex PCR, yet TCRdb's version contains in-frame clones alone and is incomplete. Among fewer than 45,000 clones listed, around 82% were seen once. The sample here was PBMCs, taken around atezolizumab (anti-PD-L1) treatment. These receptors originate from a man in his 70s with urothelial cancer.

The CDR3 here is CASRRTGTDTQYF. DNA for the CDR3: TGCGCCAGCAGACGGACAGGGACAGATACGCAGTATTTT. V is TRBV5-1 and J is TRBJ2-3; 8 bases are shared with TRBD1. Germline-derived CDR1 and CDR2 are SGHRS and YFSETQ. J gave up 3 bases and V 5 bases, and 2 bases lay outside the gene matches. The CDR3 is made up of 13 amino acids.

About this clone itself: The junction departs from the called germline gene at one end, perhaps through a read error. V gene TRBV5-6 combines with J gene TRBJ2-3, with 7 positions matching TRBD1. The germline V gene encodes CDR1 SGHDT and CDR2 YYEEEE. This CDR3 region has 15 residues. CDR3 DNA: TGTGCCAGCACCTTGAATGGGGGACAGACAGATACGCAGTATTTT. Its protein product is CASTLNGGQTDTQYF.

V usage is TRBV5-1 and J usage is TRBJ2-1; 8 bases fit TRBD2. With V trimmed by 4 bases and J by 4 bases, 7 bases remained unmatched. The germline V gene has CDR1 SGHRS and CDR2 YFSETQ. The CDR3 consists of 15 residues. CDR3 residues: CASSPSGPLYNEQFF. The CDR3, as DNA: TGCGCCAGCAGCCCTAGCGGGCCCCTTTACAATGAGCAGTTCTTC.

This chain joins TRBV18 and TRBJ2-2, with D unclear. The CDR3 length is 12 residues. V was trimmed by 3 bases and J by 11 bases, leaving 10 bases between them. Germline CDR1 KGHSH, CDR2 LQKENI. CDR3: CASSPSEKELFF. In nucleotides, the CDR3 is TGTGCCAGCTCACCCTCCGAGAAAGAGCTGTTTTTT.

The rearrangement links TRBV28 to TRBJ1-5; possibly TRBD1 for D (5 bases). V lost 6 bases and J 3 bases, leaving 15 bases between the germline ends. This CDR3 has 15 residues. CDR1 is MDHEN and CDR2 is SYDVKM in the germline V gene. DNA of the CDR3: TGTGCCAGCAGGTGGGGTACAGGTAACAATCAGCCCCAGCATTTT. It codes for CASRWGTGNNQPQHF.

The genes are TRBV2 and TRBJ1-2; 10 nucleotides line up with TRBD1. This CDR3 is 15 amino acids long. Germline assignment: CDR1 SNHLY and CDR2 FYNNEI. V shed 7 bases, J shed 8 bases, and the junction held 13 bases outside the gene matches. DNA of the CDR3: TGTGCCAGCATGTTCGAGAGACAGGGGGCGGACGGCTACACCTTC. Translated, it gives CASMFERQGADGYTF.

The rearrangement uses TRBV6-5 and TRBJ2-2; a possible D gene is TRBD1 (6 bases). V dropped 5 bases and J dropped 3 bases, with 10 bases sitting between them. The CDR3 is made up of 14 amino acids. Germline V gene lookup returns CDR1 MNHEY and CDR2 SVGAGI. Written as DNA, the CDR3 is TGTGCCAGCAGTCCCAGGGGTCACACCGGGGAGCTGTTTTTT. This translates into CASSPRGHTGELFF.

V and J are TRBV29-1 and TRBJ2-7, with 7 bases fitting TRBD1. The CDR3 is made up of 12 amino acids. With V trimmed by 7 bases and J by 5 bases, 8 bases remained unmatched. CDR1 SQVTM and CDR2 ANQGSEA come from the germline V gene. CDR3 coding DNA: TGCAGCGCGAAGGACAGGACCGACGAGCAGTACTTC. Protein product: CSAKDRTDEQYF.

The rearrangement joins TRBV19 to TRBJ1-2; maybe TRBD1 (6 bases). The CDR3 is made up of 14 amino acids. Trimming stripped 3 bases from V and 5 bases from J, with 13 bases between. Germline CDR1 and CDR2: LNHDA and SQIVND (reference sequence). This CDR3 reads CASSIGTTSYGYTF. In DNA, the CDR3 is TGTGCCAGTAGTATTGGGACAACCTCATATGGCTACACCTTC. Variable domain in full (rest from reference TRBV19 and TRBJ1-2): DGGITQSPKYLFRKEGQNVTLSCEQNLNHDAMYWYRQDPGQGLRLIYYSQIVNDFQKGDIAEGYSVSREKKESFPLTVTSAQKNPTAFYLCASSIGTTSYGYTFGSGTRLTVV.

Note on this clone: The junction departs from the called germline gene at one end, perhaps through a read error. The chain joins TRBV28 to TRBJ1-2; no firm D call. The CDR3 has 14 amino acids. Per the germline V gene, CDR1 is MDHEN and CDR2 is SYDVKM. The DNA for the CDR3 is TGTGCCAGCAGTTTAAGGCAGTTTAGCTCATTCCCCCATTTC. Translating it yields CASSLRQFSSFPHF.

The V call is TRBV28, the J call TRBJ2-1, with no clear D. V dropped 2 bases and J dropped 6 bases, with 11 bases sitting between them. The CDR3 has 14 amino acids. Per germline, CDR1 MDHEN and CDR2 SYDVKM. CDR3 sequence (DNA): TGTGCCAGCAGTTTAGGCGGCTCTTCCAATGAGCAGTTCTTC. This gives the protein CASSLGGSSNEQFF.

This clone was detected once. The V and J genes are TRBV7-9 and TRBJ2-7; a weak D match, TRBD2 (6 bases). The germline CDR1 and CDR2 sequences are SEHNR and FQNEAQ (reference sequence). V lost 5 bases to trimming and J lost 1 base, with 18 bases between them. This CDR3 has 16 residues. Here the CDR3 reads CASSRPGGALSYEQYF. As DNA, the CDR3 is TGTGCCAGCAGCCGCCCAGGCGGGGCTTTATCCTACGAGCAGTACTTC.

The chain employs TRBV28 and TRBJ1-2; D not resolved. CDR1 is MDHEN and CDR2 is SYDVKM in the germline V gene. The CDR3 extends over 13 amino acids. V lost 7 bases to trimming and J lost 6 bases, with 15 bases between them. CDR3 region: CASMGSRVDGYTF. Here the CDR3 DNA reads TGTGCCAGCATGGGTTCGCGGGTAGATGGCTACACCTTC.

The V call is TRBV6-1, the J call TRBJ1-2; D not certain. Trimming pared 7 bases from V and 1 base from J, leaving 10 bases between. The CDR3 contains 13 residues. The germline V gene has CDR1 MNHNS and CDR2 SASEGT. CDR3 DNA: TGTGCCAGCACCAAAACTGATAACTATGGCTACACCTTC. Its translation: CASTKTDNYGYTF.

This clone has only a few counts. The chain combines TRBV2 with TRBJ1-1; 8 bases line up with TRBD1. This CDR3 region has 15 residues. V shed 6 bases, J shed 7 bases, and the junction held 13 bases outside the gene matches. Germline loops: CDR1 SNHLY, CDR2 FYNNEI. The CDR3 nucleotides are TGTGCCAGCAGGCTCCAGGGGGCCCCGGGAGGTGAAGCTTTCTTT. Translated, it gives CASRLQGAPGGEAFF.

The chain carries TRBV29-1 and TRBJ1-1; D is unresolved. Germline V gives CDR1 SQVTM, CDR2 ANQGSEA. The CDR3 runs to 15 residues. The ends were cut back, 7 bases at V and 1 base at J, with 19 bases in the middle. The CDR3 nucleotides are TGCAGCGCCCGAGCTTCGGGGTCCGGGAACACTGAAGCTTTCTTT. This gives the protein CSARASGSGNTEAFF.

This clone was observed a few times. The chain carries TRBV7-2 and TRBJ2-7; TRBD2 matches at 7 bases. With V trimmed by 1 base and J by 5 bases, 5 bases remained unmatched. The CDR3 sequence is 14 residues long. CDR1 is SGHTA, CDR2 FQGNSA, per germline. Here the CDR3 DNA reads TGTGCCAGCAGCTTAGGCGGGAGCCCTCACGAGCAGTACTTC. Its protein product is CASSLGGSPHEQYF.

The chain employs TRBV5-4 and TRBJ2-1; TRBD2 matches at 9 bases. The V gene's germline CDR1 is SGHNT and CDR2 YYREEE (reference sequence). V lost 4 bases, J lost 3 bases, and 8 bases stayed unmatched. This CDR3 spans 16 amino acids. CDR3 loop: CASSATSGDHYNEQFF. For the CDR3, the DNA is TGTGCCAGCAGCGCGACTAGCGGAGACCACTACAATGAGCAGTTCTTC.